Detailed here is one T cell receptor (beta chain). The record originates from a study of shared clonotypes between healthy human individuals. Replicate PCRs were loaded with around 0.3 ug DNA from unsorted PBMC, about 30,000 T cell genomes. Unsorted PBMC DNA sequencing spanned ten immunoSEQ deep assay plates. Measured with immunoSEQ multiplex PCR; TCRdb has only the in-frame clones, and not every one. This sample carries hundreds of thousands of clones, roughly 79% of them seen once, and the ten largest clones take approximately 12%. The study used approximately 90 million PBMCs per unsorted sample for genomic DNA. The CDR3 runs to 12 residues. Germline loops: CDR1 MDHEN, CDR2 SYDVKM. Trimming took 11 bases from V and 2 from J, leaving 12 bases between them.

Material: PBMCs. This receptor was taken from a woman between 35 and 50 years old in good health. Some clones in this sample may be carry-over from other donors' samples. V is TRBV28 and J is TRBJ2-5, with D possibly TRBD2 on 6 matching bases. The DNA of the CDR3 is TGTGCCGGAGGGACTCGGCAAGAGACCCAGTACTTC. As protein: CAGGTRQETQYF.